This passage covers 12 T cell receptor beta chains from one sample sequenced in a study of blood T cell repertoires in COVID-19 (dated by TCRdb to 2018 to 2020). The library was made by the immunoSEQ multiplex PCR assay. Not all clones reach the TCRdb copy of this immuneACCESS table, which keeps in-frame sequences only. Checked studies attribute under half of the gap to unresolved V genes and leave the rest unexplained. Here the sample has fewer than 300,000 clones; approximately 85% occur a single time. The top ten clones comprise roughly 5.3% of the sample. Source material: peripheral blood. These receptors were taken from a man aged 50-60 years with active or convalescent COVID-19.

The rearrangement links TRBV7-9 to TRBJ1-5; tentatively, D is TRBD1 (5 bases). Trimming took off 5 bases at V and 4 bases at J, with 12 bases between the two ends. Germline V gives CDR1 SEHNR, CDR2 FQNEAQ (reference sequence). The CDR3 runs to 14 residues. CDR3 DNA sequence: TGTGCCAGCAGCCCCAAGGGGTGGAATCAGCCCCAGCATTTT. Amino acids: CASSPKGWNQPQHF.

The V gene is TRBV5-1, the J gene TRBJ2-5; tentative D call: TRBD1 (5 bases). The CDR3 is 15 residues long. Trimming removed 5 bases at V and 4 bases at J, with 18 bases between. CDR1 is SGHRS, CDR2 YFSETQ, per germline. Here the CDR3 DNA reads TGCGCCAGCAGTCCGTGGGGCGGCGGTGGAGAGACCCAGTACTTC. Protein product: CASSPWGGGGETQYF.

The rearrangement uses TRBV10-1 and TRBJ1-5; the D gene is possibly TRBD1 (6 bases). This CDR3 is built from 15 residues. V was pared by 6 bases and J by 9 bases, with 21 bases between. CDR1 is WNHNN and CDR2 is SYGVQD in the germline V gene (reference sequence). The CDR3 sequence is CASSADSIGLRPQHF. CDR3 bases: TGCGCCAGCAGCGCGGACAGTATAGGGCTCCGGCCCCAGCATTTT.

In nucleotides, the CDR3 is TGTGCCGCGGGGGGCCCCCGCTACGAGCAGTACTTC. Protein sequence: CAAGGPRYEQYF. V gene TRBV6-5 combines with J gene TRBJ2-7, with 8 bases lining up with TRBD2. Germline V gene data show CDR1 as MNHEY and CDR2 as SVGAGI. V lost 11 bases and J lost 3; bases outside the gene matches: 6. The CDR3 has 12 amino acids.

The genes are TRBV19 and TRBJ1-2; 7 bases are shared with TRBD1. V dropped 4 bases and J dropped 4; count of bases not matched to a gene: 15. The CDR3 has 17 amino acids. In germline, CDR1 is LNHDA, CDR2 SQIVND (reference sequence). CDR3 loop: CASSSPQGGPRIYGYTF. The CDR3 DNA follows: TGTGCCAGTAGTAGCCCCCAGGGGGGTCCCAGAATCTATGGCTACACCTTC.

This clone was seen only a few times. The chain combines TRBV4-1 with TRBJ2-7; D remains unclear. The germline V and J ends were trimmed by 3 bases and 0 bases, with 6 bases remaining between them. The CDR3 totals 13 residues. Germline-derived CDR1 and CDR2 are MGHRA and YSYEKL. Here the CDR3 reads CASSQRDSYEQYF. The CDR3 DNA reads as TGCGCCAGCAGCCAGCGCGACTCCTACGAGCAGTACTTC.

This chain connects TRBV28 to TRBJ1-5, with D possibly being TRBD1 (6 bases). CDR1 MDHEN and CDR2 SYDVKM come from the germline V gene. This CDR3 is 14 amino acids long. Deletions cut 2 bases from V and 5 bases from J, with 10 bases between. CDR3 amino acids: CASSLTGNHQPQHF. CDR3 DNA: TGTGCCAGCAGTTTAACAGGGAACCATCAGCCCCAGCATTTT.

The DNA of the CDR3 is TGTGCCAGCAGCACAGGGGGCGCCGGCTCGGGTGGCTACACCTTC. Translated, it gives CASSTGGAGSGGYTF. The rearrangement joins TRBV7-6 to TRBJ1-2; 9 nucleotides agree with TRBD1. This CDR3 has 15 residues. Trimming at V came to 5 bases and at J to 7 bases, leaving 11 bases not matched to a gene. Germline CDR1 SGHVS, CDR2 FNYEAQ.

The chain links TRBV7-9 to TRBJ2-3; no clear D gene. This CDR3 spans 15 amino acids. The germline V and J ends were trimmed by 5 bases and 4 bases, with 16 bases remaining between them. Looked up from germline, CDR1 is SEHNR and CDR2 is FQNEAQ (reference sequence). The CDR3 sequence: CASSPRFSPADTQYF. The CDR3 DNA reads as TGTGCCAGCAGCCCCCGGTTCTCGCCGGCAGATACGCAGTATTTT.

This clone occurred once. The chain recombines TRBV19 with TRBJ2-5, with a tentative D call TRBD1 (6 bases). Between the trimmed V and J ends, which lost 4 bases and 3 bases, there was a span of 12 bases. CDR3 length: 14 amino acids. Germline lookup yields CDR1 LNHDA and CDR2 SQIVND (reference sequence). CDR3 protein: CASSTGVEEETQYF. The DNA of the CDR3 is TGTGCCAGTAGTACAGGGGTAGAAGAAGAGACCCAGTACTTC. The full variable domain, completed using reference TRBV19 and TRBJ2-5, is DGGITQSPKYLFRKEGQNVTLSCEQNLNHDAMYWYRQDPGQGLRLIYYSQIVNDFQKGDIAEGYSVSREKKESFPLTVTSAQKNPTAFYLCASSTGVEEETQYFGPGTRLLVL.

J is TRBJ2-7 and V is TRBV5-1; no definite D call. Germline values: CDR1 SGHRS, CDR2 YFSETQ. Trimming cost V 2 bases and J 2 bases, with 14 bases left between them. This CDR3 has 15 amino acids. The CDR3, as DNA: TGCGCCAGCAGCTTAGAATTGACGGGTACCTACGAGCAGTACTTC. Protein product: CASSLELTGTYEQYF.

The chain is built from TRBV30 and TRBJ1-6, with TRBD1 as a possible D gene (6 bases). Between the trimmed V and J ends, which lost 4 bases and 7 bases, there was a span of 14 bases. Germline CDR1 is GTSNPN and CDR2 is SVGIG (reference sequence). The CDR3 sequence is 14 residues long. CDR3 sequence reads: CAWTPGGHNSPLHF. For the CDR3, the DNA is TGTGCCTGGACCCCCGGGGGGCACAATTCACCCCTCCACTTT.